This TCR beta chain was recorded in a study of T cell clusters in autoimmune cytopenias. Looked up from germline, CDR1 is SGHAT and CDR2 is FQDESV (reference sequence). This CDR3 contains 17 residues. TRB was amplified from about 270 ng of peripheral blood genomic DNA per sample. One tube held mixed TRB-A and TRB-B primer pools for touch-down PCR. No DNA is given; TCRdb re-called the multiplex PCR reads and lists each CDR3 protein once. The table lists about 7,000 distinct CDR3 sequences. This clonotype is labeled medium-sized (0.01 to 0.1%) based on frequency. The sample was also reused in another study, on T cell repertoires in aging, cancer and after chemotherapy. That report adds: Untreated cancer patients had significantly lower blood TCR diversity than age-matched healthy donors. In healthy donors, age-related TCR diversity loss mainly reflected lost richness. Across the chemotherapy interval, each cancer cohort showed higher median generation probability, suggesting thymic rebound. No conclusions about immunological memory after chemotherapy can be drawn from the repertoire data.

The sequence came from a human donor in good health. The sample consisted of peripheral blood. The V gene is TRBV11-1, the J gene TRBJ1-2; TCRdb's D gene call, TRBD1, goes unchecked for lack of DNA. CDR3 in amino acids: CASSPRLGQAIPYGYTF.